This T cell receptor (beta chain) was identified during a study of persistence of HIV-infected CD4 T cells. As to this clone: Its antigen remains unknown.

Cells were stimulated with CMV-infected fibroblast lysates at approximately 10 ug/mL. Sorted nonresponding memory CD4+ T cells were CD40L-negative, CD69-negative, CD45RO-high. Donors were HIV-1-infected adults who began suppressive ART during chronic infection. The libraries were made with immunoSEQ version 4 in survey mode. Clones were read by immunoSEQ multiplex PCR, and TCRdb kept only the in-frame ones, dropping some. The data show 25,000 to 35,000 clones, around 82% seen once. J was trimmed by 5 bases and V by 2 bases; bases with no gene match: 7. Germline CDR1 and CDR2: MNHEY and SVGEGT. There are 15 residues in the CDR3.

The source was CD4+ T cells sorted from PBMCs after roughly 18-hour stimulation, collected from a patient who received antiretroviral therapy. The receptor's source is an adult man with HIV who was CMV-seropositive. The chain couples TRBV6-2 or TRBV6-3 to TRBJ2-5, with 8 bases fitting TRBD2. CDR3: CASSYPGTSKETQYF. CDR3 nucleotide sequence: TGTGCCAGCAGTTACCCAGGGACTAGTAAGGAGACCCAGTACTTC.